The 12 T cell receptor beta chains below all came from one sample that was sequenced in a study of prognosis after radiotherapy for stage I lung cancer. Genomic DNA was the source, and TCR beta CDR3 was amplified from it by two-round multiplex PCR. First-round PCR amplification was performed with primers specific to each TRBV and TRBJ gene. TCRdb fed the multiplex PCR reads into MiXCR, producing one record per CDR3 protein. This table has more than 12,000 distinct CDR3 sequences, 35% to 40% appearing once. The sequencing used PBMCs, collected before or after stereotactic body radiation therapy (not recorded which). Receptors were obtained from a donor over 45 with non-small cell lung cancer.

By sample fraction, this clonotype is medium-sized. The CDR3 DNA reads as TGTGCCAGCAGTGATGAAGGACTGGACTACGAGCAGTACTTC. Amino acids: CASSDEGLDYEQYF. The rearrangement links TRBV6-1 to TRBJ2-7, with D tentatively TRBD2 (5 bases). Germline V CDR1 and CDR2: MNHNS, SASEGT. CDR3 length: 14 amino acids. Trimming shortened V by 3 bases and J by 3 bases, and 12 bases separated the two germline ends.

Details on this clonotype: A much larger clone lies one base from this, so it may be a read error. The chain's CDR3 is CSVGTVPGASEAFF. The CDR3 bases are TGCAGTGTAGGGACCGTGCCGGGGGCCTCTGAAGCTTTCTTT. This sequence joins TRBV20-1 and TRBJ1-1; D perhaps matches TRBD1 (6 bases). Trimming removed 7 bases at V and 6 bases at J, with 21 bases between. The CDR3 is 14 residues long. Germline CDR1 and CDR2: DFQATT and SNEGSKA (reference sequence).

To note about this clonotype: The conserved phenylalanine or tryptophan is not found at the CDR3 terminus, so this likely reflects a read error. The rearrangement links TRBV28 to TRBJ2-7, with D perhaps matching TRBD1 or TRBD2 (5 bases each). Germline CDR1 is MDHEN and CDR2 is SYDVKM. The CDR3 has 13 residues. The CDR3: CAISSLGAHEQYL. The CDR3 nucleotides read TGTGCCATCAGTTCTCTCGGGGCCCACGAGCAGTACCTC.

This clonotype is labeled as medium-sized (0.01 to 0.1%). In nucleotides, the CDR3 is TGTGCCAGCAGTAGCCGGACAGGGGAGAATTCACCCCTCCACTTT. As protein: CASSSRTGENSPLHF. The chain has TRBV6-1 and TRBJ1-6, with 9 bases identical to TRBD1. The junction had 6 bases not matched to a gene; V was cut back by 5 bases and J by 7 bases. The germline V gene encodes CDR1 MNHNS and CDR2 SASEGT. CDR3 length: 15 amino acids.

The chain carries TRBV6-1 and TRBJ2-1; 10 nucleotides agree with TRBD2. This CDR3 is 17 amino acids long. CDR1 MNHNS and CDR2 SASEGT come from the germline V gene. The V gene end was trimmed by 2 bases and the J gene end by 6 bases; junction bases not matched to a gene: 10. The CDR3 bases are TGTGCCAGCAGTGAAAATCTAGCGGGAGCTTTTTGCAATGAGCAGTTCTTC. Translating it yields CASSENLAGAFCNEQFF.

This chain connects TRBV5-4 to TRBJ1-4, with 9 bases identical to TRBD1. V dropped 1 base and J dropped 10; count of bases not matched to a gene: 14. The CDR3 spans 17 residues. Per the germline V gene, CDR1 is SGHNT and CDR2 is YYREEE (reference sequence). The CDR3 spells CASSLSWGWGQGGKLFF. As DNA, the CDR3 is TGTGCCAGCAGCTTGTCCTGGGGTTGGGGACAGGGTGGAAAACTGTTTTTT.

This clonotype has only one observation. This chain links TRBV11-1 with TRBJ1-6; D gene uncertain. The V end lost 3 bases, the J end lost 5 bases, and 11 bases lay between the germline ends. The CDR3 runs 15 residues. Germline CDR1 reads SGHAT; CDR2 reads FQDESV (reference sequence). The CDR3 DNA reads as TGTGCCAGCAGCTTGACATGTACCGATAATTCACCCCTCCACTTT. Translated: CASSLTCTDNSPLHF.

This clonotype was detected ten times or more. The chain uses TRBV4-2 and TRBJ2-5; D not resolved. This CDR3 contains 16 residues. Deletions cut 4 bases from V and 5 bases from J, with 20 bases between. Germline-derived CDR1 and CDR2 are LGHNA and YNFKEQ. The CDR3 reads CASSPGGVLSMETQYF. The CDR3 DNA follows: TGTGCCAGCAGCCCCGGTGGGGTTTTGAGCATGGAGACCCAGTACTTC.

This clonotype was recorded many times. This CDR3 reads CASSSLGGAGASTDTQYF. The CDR3 DNA is TGTGCCAGCAGCTCTCTCGGGGGAGCGGGAGCCTCCACAGATACGCAGTATTTT. The V and J genes are TRBV9 and TRBJ2-3, with 8 positions matching TRBD2. Germline loops: CDR1 SGDLS, CDR2 YYNGEE. The CDR3 is 18 residues long. The trim removed 4 bases at V and 2 bases at J, leaving 15 bases unmatched.

This clonotype has at least ten counts. The V call is TRBV19, the J call TRBJ2-7; 8 positions agree with TRBD1. J was trimmed by 6 bases and V by 2 bases; bases with no gene match: 12. The CDR3 is made up of 16 amino acids. The germline gives CDR1 LNHDA, CDR2 SQIVND (reference sequence). The CDR3 reads CASSISGGTGLSEQYF. In nucleotides, the CDR3 is TGTGCCAGTAGTATATCAGGAGGGACAGGACTAAGCGAGCAGTACTTC.

In its sample, this clonotype was seen many times. CDR3 sequence (DNA): TGTGCCAGCAGTGAATTAGAGAACACTGAAGCTTTCTTT. Encoded protein: CASSELENTEAFF. This chain uses TRBV2 with TRBJ1-1; D remains ambiguous. The ends were cut back, 2 bases at V and 1 base at J, with 5 bases in the middle. The CDR3 length is 13 residues. Per germline, CDR1 SNHLY and CDR2 FYNNEI. Full variable domain (remainder filled in from reference TRBV2 and TRBJ1-1): EPEVTQTPSHQVTQMGQEVILRCVPISNHLYFYWYRQILGQKVEFLVSFYNNEISEKSEIFDDQFSVERPDGSNFTLKIRSTKLEDSAMYFCASSELENTEAFFGQGTRLTVV.

This sequence joins TRBV28 and TRBJ2-1; 7 bases are shared with TRBD1. Germline-derived CDR1 and CDR2 are MDHEN and SYDVKM. The CDR3 covers 15 residues. Unmatched junction bases numbered 15, after V lost 1 base and J lost 15 bases. The CDR3 reads CASSLSSGQRTERFF. CDR3 coding DNA: TGTGCCAGCAGTTTATCGTCGGGACAGAGAACCGAGAGGTTCTTC. The variable domain in full, completed from reference TRBV28 and TRBJ2-1, reads DVKVTQSSRYLVKRTGEKVFLECVQDMDHENMFWYRQDPGLGLRLIYFSYDVKMKEKGDIPEGYSVSREKKERFSLILESASTNQTSMYLCASSLSSGQRTERFFGPGTRLTVL.